This T cell receptor beta chain came from a study of CD8 T cells in Susac syndrome. Germline lookup yields CDR1 MNHEY and CDR2 SMNVEV (reference sequence). V gave up 2 bases and J gave up 6 bases; unmatched junction bases: 17. There are 18 residues in the CDR3. Random hexamers served to reverse transcribe roughly 0.45 to 1 ug RNA. The TCR beta CDR3 was amplified by immunoSEQ multiplex PCR across 54 Vbeta, 13 Jbeta. TCRdb re-called the immunoSEQ multiplex PCR reads through MiXCR, storing one row per CDR3 protein. Among 330,000 or so distinct CDR3 sequences listed, roughly 85% were seen once. Sequencing targeted TCR beta in blood CD8+ and CD4+ T cells. Patients with stable or active relapsing-remitting disease, all of them treatment-naive, made up the multiple sclerosis controls. TEMRA cells were FACS-enriched, and CD8+ and CD4+ T cells were isolated negatively.

The chain carries TRBV27 and TRBJ1-2; TRBD1 agrees at 8 bases. The source material was CD8+ T cells from PBMCs. The sequence derives from a human donor with multiple sclerosis. The CDR3, as DNA: TGTGCCAGCAGTTTAATAGGCTTTTCGGGGACAGGCTCCAATGGCTACACCTTC. Translating gives CASSLIGFSGTGSNGYTF.